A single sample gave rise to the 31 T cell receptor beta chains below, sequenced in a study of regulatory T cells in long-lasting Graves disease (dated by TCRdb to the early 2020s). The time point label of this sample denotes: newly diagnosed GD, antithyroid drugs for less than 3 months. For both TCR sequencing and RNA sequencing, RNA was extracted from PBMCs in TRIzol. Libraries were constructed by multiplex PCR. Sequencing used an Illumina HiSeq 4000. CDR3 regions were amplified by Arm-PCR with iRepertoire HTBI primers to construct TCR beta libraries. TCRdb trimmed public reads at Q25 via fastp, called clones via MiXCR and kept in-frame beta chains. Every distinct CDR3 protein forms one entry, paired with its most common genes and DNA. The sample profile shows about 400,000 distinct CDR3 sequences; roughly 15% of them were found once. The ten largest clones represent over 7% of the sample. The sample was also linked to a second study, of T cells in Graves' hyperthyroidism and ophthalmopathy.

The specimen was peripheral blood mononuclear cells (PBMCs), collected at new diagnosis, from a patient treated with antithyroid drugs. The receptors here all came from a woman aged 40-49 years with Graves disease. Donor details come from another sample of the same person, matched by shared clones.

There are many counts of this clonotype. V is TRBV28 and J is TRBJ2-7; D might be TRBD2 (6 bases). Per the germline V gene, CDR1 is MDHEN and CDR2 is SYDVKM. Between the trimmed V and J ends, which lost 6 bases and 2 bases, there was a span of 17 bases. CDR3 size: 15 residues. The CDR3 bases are TGTGCCAGCAGCAACCCCCCCTTAGCGGCCTACGAGCAGTACTTC. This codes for CASSNPPLAAYEQYF.

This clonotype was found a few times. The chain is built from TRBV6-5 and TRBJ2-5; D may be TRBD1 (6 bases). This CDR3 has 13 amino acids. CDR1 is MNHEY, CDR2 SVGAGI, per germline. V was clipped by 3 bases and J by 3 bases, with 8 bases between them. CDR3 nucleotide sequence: TGTGCCAGCAGTTATAGGACAGAAGAGACCCAGTACTTC. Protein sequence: CASSYRTEETQYF.

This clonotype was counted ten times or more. As DNA, the CDR3 is TGCAGCGTTGAAGAACGGGACTCTGGGGCCAACGTCCTGACTTTC. This encodes CSVEERDSGANVLTF. The chain couples TRBV29-1 to TRBJ2-6, with D tentatively TRBD2 (5 bases). V lost 0 bases, J lost 0 bases, and 6 bases lay in between. The CDR3 totals 15 residues. Looked up from germline, CDR1 is SQVTM and CDR2 is ANQGSEA.

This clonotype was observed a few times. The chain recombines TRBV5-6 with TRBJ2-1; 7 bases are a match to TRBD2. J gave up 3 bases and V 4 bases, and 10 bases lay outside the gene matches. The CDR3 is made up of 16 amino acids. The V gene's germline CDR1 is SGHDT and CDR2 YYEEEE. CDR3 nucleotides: TGTGCCAGCAGCCCCGTGGAGGGAGGGGTCTACAATGAGCAGTTCTTC. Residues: CASSPVEGGVYNEQFF.

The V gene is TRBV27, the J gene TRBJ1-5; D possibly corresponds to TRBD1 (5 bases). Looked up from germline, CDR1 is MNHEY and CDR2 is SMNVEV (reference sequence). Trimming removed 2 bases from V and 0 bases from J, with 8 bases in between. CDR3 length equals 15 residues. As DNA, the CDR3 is TGTGCCAGCAGTTTAAGGGGTGCTAGCAATCAGCCCCAGCATTTT. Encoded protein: CASSLRGASNQPQHF.

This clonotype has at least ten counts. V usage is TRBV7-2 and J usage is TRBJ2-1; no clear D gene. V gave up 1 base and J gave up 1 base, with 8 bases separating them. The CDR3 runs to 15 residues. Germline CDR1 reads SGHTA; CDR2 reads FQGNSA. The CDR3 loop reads CASSLGSGSYNEQFF. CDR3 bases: TGTGCCAGCAGCTTAGGATCGGGTTCCTACAATGAGCAGTTCTTC. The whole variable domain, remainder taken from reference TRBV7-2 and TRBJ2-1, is GAGVSQSPSNKVTEKGKDVELRCDPISGHTALYWYRQSLGQGLEFLIYFQGNSAPDKSGLPSDRFSAERTGGSVSTLTIQRTQQEDSAVYLCASSLGSGSYNEQFFGPGTRLTVL.

The CDR3 coding sequence is TGTGCCAGTAGCCCAGTCGGCTACCCGGAATCTATCTCCTACAATGAGCAGTTCTTC. Encoded protein: CASSPVGYPESISYNEQFF. The V gene is TRBV19, the J gene TRBJ2-1; D call uncertain. V was cut by 6 bases and J by 0 bases, with 24 bases left in between. The CDR3 contains 19 residues. The germline gives CDR1 LNHDA, CDR2 SQIVND (reference sequence).

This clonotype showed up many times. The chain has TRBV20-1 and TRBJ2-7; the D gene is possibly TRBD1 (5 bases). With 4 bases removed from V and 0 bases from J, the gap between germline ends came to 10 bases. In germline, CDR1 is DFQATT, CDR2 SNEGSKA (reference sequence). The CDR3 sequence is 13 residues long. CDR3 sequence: CSATRQSSYEQYF. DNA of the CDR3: TGCAGTGCTACCCGACAGAGCTCCTACGAGCAGTACTTC.

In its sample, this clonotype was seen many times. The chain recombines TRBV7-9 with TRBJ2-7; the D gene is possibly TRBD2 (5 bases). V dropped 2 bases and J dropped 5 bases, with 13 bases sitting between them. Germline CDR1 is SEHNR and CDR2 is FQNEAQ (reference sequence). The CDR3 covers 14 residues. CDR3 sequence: CASSLYRGLDEQYF. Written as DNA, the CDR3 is TGTGCCAGCAGCTTATACCGGGGTTTGGACGAGCAGTACTTC.

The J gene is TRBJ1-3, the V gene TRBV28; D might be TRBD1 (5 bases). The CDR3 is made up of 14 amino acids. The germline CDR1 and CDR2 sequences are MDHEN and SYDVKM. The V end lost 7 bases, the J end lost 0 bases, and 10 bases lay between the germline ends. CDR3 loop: CASTPDSSGNTIYF. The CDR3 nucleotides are TGTGCCAGCACCCCCGACAGCTCTGGAAACACCATATATTTT.

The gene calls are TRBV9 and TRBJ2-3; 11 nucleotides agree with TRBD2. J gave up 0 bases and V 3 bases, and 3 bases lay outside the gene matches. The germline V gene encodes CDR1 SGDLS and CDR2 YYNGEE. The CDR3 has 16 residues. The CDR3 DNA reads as TGTGCCAGCAGCGCTAGGACTAGCGGGAGCACAGATACGCAGTATTTT. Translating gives CASSARTSGSTDTQYF.

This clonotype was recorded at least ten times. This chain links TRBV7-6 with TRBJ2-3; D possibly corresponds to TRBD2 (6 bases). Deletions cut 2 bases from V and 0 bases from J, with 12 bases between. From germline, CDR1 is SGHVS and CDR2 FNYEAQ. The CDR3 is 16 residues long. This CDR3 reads CASSLSDGTSTDTQYF. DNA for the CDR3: TGTGCCAGCAGCTTATCGGACGGGACTAGCACAGATACGCAGTATTTT.

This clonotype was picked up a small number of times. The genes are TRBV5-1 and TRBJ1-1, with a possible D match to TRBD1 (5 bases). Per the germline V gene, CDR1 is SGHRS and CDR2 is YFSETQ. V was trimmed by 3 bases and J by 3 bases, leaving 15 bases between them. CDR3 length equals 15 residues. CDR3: CASSSSTESYTEAFF. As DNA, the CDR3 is TGCGCCAGCAGCTCTTCGACAGAAAGTTACACTGAAGCTTTCTTT.

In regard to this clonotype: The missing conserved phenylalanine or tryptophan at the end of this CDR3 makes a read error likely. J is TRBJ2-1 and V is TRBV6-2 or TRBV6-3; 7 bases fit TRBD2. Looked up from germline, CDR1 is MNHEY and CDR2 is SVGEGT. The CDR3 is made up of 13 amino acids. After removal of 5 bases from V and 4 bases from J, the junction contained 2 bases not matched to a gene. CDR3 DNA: TGTGCCAGCAGTCCGGGACTATACAATGAGCAGTTCCTC. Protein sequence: CASSPGLYNEQFL.

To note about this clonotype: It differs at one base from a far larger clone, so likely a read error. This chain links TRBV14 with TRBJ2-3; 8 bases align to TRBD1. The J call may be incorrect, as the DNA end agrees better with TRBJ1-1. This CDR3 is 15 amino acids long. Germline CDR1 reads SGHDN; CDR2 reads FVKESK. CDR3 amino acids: CASSVYRGVNTEAFF. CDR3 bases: TGTGCCAGCAGTGTCTACAGGGGGGTGAACACTGAAGCTTTCTTT.

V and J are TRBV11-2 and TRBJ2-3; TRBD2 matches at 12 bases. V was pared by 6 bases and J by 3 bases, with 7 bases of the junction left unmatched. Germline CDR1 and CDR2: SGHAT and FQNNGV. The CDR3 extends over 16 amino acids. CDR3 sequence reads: CASRVTSGSGTDTQYF. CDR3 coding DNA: TGTGCCAGCAGAGTGACTAGCGGGAGTGGAACAGATACGCAGTATTTT.

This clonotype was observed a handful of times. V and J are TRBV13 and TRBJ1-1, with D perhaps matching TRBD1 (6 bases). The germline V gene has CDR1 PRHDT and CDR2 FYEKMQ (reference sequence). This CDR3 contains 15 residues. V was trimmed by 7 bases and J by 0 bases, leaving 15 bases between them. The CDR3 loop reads CASNSGAGMNTEAFF. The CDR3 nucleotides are TGTGCCAGCAACTCAGGGGCAGGTATGAACACTGAAGCTTTCTTT.

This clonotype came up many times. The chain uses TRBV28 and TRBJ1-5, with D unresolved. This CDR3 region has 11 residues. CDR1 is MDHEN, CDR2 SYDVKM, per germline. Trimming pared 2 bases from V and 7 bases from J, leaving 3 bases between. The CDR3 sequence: CASSLKQPQHF. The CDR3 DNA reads TGTGCCAGCAGTTTAAAGCAGCCCCAGCATTTT.

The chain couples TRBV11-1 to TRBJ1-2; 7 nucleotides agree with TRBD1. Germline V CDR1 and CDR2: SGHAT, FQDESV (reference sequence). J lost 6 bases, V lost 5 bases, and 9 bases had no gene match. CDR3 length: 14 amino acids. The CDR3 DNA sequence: TGTGCCAGCAGCCCTCAGACAGGGCGAGATGGCTACACCTTC. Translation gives CASSPQTGRDGYTF.

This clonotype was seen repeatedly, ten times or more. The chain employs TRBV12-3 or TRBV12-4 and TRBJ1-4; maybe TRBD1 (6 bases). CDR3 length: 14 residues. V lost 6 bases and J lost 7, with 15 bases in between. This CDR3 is CASRTGPRSEKLFF. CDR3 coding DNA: TGTGCCAGCAGGACAGGTCCCCGTAGTGAAAAACTGTTTTTT.

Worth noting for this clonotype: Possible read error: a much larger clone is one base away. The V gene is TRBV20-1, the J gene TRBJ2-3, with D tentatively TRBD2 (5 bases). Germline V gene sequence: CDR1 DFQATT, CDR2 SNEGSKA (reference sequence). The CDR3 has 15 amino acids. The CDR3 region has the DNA TGCAGTGCTAGTCTTCAAGGTCCTAGCACAAATACGCAGTATTTT. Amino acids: CSASLQGPSTNTQYF.

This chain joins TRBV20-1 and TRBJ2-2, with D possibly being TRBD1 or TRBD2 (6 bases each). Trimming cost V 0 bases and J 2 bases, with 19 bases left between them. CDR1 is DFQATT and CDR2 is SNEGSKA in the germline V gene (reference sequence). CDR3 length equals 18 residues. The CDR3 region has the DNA TGCAGTGCTAGAGATGATAGTGGGGGGCCCCTTAACACCGGGGAGCTGTTTTTT. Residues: CSARDDSGGPLNTGELFF.

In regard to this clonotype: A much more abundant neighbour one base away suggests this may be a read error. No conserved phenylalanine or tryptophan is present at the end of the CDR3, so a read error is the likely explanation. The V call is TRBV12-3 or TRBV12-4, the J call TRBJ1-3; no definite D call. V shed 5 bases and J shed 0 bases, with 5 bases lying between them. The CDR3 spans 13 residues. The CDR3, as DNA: TGTGCCAGCAGTCTACTCTCTGGAAACACCATATATTCT. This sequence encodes CASSLLSGNTIYS.

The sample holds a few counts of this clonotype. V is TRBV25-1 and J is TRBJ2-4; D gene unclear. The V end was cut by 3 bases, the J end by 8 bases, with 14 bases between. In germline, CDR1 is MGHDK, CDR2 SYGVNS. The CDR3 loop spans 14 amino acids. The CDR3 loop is CASSDSDPRDIQYF. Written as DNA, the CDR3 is TGTGCCAGCAGTGATTCCGACCCTCGCGACATTCAGTACTTC.

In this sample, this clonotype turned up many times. CDR3 coding DNA: TGTGCCAGCAGTCCCGGACAGGTGAACACCGGGGAGCTGTTTTTT. This sequence encodes CASSPGQVNTGELFF. V and J are TRBV14 and TRBJ2-2; 7 bases line up with TRBD1. With V trimmed by 6 bases and J by 1 base, 5 bases remained unmatched. Per germline, CDR1 SGHDN and CDR2 FVKESK. The CDR3 spans 15 residues.

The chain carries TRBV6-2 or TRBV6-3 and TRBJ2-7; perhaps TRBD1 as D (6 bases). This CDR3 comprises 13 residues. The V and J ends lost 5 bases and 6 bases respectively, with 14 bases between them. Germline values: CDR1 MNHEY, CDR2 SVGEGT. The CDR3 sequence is CASSHREGGEQYF. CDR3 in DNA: TGTGCCAGCAGTCACCGGGAAGGGGGCGAGCAGTACTTC.

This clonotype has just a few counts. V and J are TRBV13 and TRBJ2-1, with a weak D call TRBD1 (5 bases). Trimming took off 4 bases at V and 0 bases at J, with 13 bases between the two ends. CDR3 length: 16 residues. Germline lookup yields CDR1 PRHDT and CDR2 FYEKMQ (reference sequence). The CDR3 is CASSSTDSHSYNEQFF. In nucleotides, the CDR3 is TGTGCCAGCAGCTCGACAGACAGCCACTCCTACAATGAGCAGTTCTTC.

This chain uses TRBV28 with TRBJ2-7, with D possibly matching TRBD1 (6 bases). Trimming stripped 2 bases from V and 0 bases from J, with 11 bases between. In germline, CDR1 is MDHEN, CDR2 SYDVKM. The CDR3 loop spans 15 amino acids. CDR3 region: CASSLPEDSSYEQYF. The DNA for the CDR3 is TGTGCCAGCAGTTTACCGGAGGACAGCTCCTACGAGCAGTACTTC.

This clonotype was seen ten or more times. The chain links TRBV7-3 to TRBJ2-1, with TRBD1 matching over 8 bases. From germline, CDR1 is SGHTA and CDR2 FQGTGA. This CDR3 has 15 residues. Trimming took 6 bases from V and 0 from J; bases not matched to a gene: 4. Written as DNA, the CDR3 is TGTGCCAGCAGACCCACAGGGGGCTCCTACAATGAGCAGTTCTTC. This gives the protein CASRPTGGSYNEQFF.

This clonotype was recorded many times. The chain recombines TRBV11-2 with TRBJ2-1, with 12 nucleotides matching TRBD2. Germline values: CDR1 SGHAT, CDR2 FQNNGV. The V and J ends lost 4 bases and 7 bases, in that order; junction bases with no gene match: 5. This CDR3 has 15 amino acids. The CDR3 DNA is TGTGCCAGCAGCTCCCTAGCGGGAGGGCGTAATGAGCAGTTCTTC. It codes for CASSSLAGGRNEQFF. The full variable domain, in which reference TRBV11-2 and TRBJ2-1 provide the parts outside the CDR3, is EAGVAQSPRYKIIEKRQSVAFWCNPISGHATLYWYQQILGQGPKLLIQFQNNGVVDDSQLPKDRFSAERLKGVDSTLKIQPAKLEDSAVYLCASSSLAGGRNEQFFGPGTRLTVL.

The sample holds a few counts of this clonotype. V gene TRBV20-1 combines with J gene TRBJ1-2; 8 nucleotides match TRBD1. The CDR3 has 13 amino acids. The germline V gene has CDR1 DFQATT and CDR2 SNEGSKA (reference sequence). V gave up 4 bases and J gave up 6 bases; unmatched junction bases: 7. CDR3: CSAKSDRADGYTF. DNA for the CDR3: TGCAGTGCTAAGTCGGACAGGGCGGATGGCTACACCTTC.